This T cell receptor beta chain was sequenced in a study of blood T cell repertoires in COVID-19. CDR1 and CDR2 (germline): LGHDT, YNNKEL (reference sequence). The V gene lost 0 bases and the J gene lost 1 base, with 9 bases spanning the gap. The CDR3 totals 16 residues. This clone was observed a single time. Study processing details: Amplified reference gene primers provided the basis for estimating nucleated cell counts. Profiled with immunoSEQ multiplex PCR; TCRdb holds only in-frame clones, not every one. V and J calls and clone size follow that table, whereas D and trimming were derived from the DNA. The sample contains roughly 260,000 clones, around 86% of which appear only once.

The sample consisted of peripheral blood. The chain links TRBV3-1 (or the pseudogene TRBV3-2) to TRBJ1-4, with no clear D. This TCR was sampled from a man aged 40-49 years who had recovered from COVID-19. The CDR3 region has the DNA TGTGCCAGCAGCCAAGATTTCGGAGGAACTAATGAAAAACTGTTTTTT. Translation gives CASSQDFGGTNEKLFF.